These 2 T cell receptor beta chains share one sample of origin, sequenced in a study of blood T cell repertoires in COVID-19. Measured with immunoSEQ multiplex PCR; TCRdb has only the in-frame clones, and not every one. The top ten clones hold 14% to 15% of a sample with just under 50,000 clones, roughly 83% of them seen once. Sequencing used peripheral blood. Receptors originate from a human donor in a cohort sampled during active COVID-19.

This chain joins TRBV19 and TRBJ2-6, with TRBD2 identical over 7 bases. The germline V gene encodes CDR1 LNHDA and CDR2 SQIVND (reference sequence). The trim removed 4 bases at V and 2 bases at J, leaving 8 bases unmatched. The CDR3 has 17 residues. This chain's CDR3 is CASSRIAGVTGANVLTF. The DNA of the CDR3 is TGTGCCAGTAGTAGGATAGCGGGCGTTACTGGGGCCAACGTCCTGACTTTC.

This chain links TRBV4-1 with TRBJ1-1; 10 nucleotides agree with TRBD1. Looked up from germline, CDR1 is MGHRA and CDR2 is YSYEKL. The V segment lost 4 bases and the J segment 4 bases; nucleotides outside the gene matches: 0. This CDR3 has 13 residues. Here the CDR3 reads CASSRTGGTEAFF. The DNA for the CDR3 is TGCGCCAGCAGCCGGACAGGGGGCACTGAAGCTTTCTTT.